This T cell receptor beta chain stems from a study of blood T cell repertoires in COVID-19. Original processing notes: Cell counts per sample came from amplifying reference gene primers. Sequenced by immunoSEQ multiplex PCR; TCRdb stores in-frame clones only, minus some. D and trimming come from the DNA, and the V and J calls and clone size come from that table. This sample has roughly 170,000 clones, with approximately 81% found just once. The sample taken for sequencing was peripheral blood. The receptor was derived from a woman between 45 and 65 years old with COVID-19, enrolled during active disease.

The DNA for the CDR3 is TGTGCCTGTCAACAGGGAAACTATGGCTACACCTTC. Protein: CACQQGNYGYTF. The J gene is TRBJ1-2, the V gene TRBV30; the D gene is possibly TRBD1 (6 bases). CDR1 is GTSNPN and CDR2 is SVGIG in the germline V gene (reference sequence). Trimming took off 6 bases at V and 2 bases at J, with 10 bases between the two ends. The CDR3 runs 12 residues.